This TCR beta chain emerged from a study of control samples from healthy donors and cancer patients. Some clones are missing from TCRdb's copy, which holds only in-frame ones; the method was immunoSEQ multiplex PCR. Of approximately 160,000 clones listed, roughly 90% were seen once; the top ten hold 0.68%. The CDR3 spans 16 residues. Trimming took 2 bases from V and 1 from J, leaving 12 bases between them. Germline V gene lookup returns CDR1 LNHDA and CDR2 SQIVND (reference sequence). The TCR originated in a woman in her twenties or thirties in good health. Input material: blood. The chain carries TRBV19 and TRBJ1-5; TRBD1 is a possible D gene (5 bases). CDR3 protein: CASSIRGQLSNQPQHF. As DNA, the CDR3 is TGTGCCAGTAGTATACGGGGCCAATTAAGCAATCAGCCCCAGCATTTT.